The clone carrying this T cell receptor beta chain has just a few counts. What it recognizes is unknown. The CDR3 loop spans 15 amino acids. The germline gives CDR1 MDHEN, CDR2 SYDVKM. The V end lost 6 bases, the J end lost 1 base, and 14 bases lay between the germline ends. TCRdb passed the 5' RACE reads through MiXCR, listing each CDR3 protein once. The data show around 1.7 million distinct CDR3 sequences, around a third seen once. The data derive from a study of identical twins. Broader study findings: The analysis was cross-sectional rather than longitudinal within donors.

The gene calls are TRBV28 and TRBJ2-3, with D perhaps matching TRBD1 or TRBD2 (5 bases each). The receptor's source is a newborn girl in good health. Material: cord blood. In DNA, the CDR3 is TGTGCCAGCAGGGCTCGAGGGGTGGGCACAGATACGCAGTATTTT. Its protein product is CASRARGVGTDTQYF.